This TCR beta chain is from a study of T cell repertoires in cytomegalovirus infection. Overall study findings and caveats: Dominant in the ex vivo response were TCR beta clonotypes restricted by HLA-C and specific for CMV.

A single record per CDR3 protein comes from TCRdb applying MiXCR to the reads. The table records hundreds of thousands of distinct CDR3 sequences, around a tenth of them present only once. V was trimmed by 6 bases and J by 0 bases, leaving 15 bases between them. Germline loops: CDR1 DFQATT, CDR2 SNEGSKA (reference sequence). The CDR3 extends over 15 amino acids. To note about this clonotype: Its antigen is currently unknown.

This chain uses TRBV20-1 with TRBJ2-1, with D uncertain. This TCR was sampled from a human donor in good health (CMV status not recorded). Some clones in this sample may be carry-over from other donors' samples. The sample was PBMCs. The CDR3 DNA reads TGCAGTGCCATACATAGACGGAACTCCTACAATGAGCAGTTCTTC. Amino acids: CSAIHRRNSYNEQFF.